This T cell receptor beta chain was sequenced for a study of T-cell reconstitution after alpha-beta-depleted transplantation in children. This clonotype was seen more than once but under ten times. During its preparation, the TCRbeta library received unique molecular identifiers. From the PCR reads, TCRdb called clonotypes with MiXCR, one entry per CDR3 protein. The profile shows more than 100,000 distinct CDR3 sequences, 20% to 25% of them singletons. The V and J ends lost 5 bases and 3 bases respectively, with 13 bases between them. The CDR3 contains 14 residues. This TCR was sampled from a male patient between 2 and 15 years old who had a stem cell transplant for chronic granulomatous disease, so the T cells may come from the graft donor. The sample here was PBMCs, mostly from graft donor cells, taken 180 days after TCRalphabeta/CD19-depleted stem cell transplant. This sequence joins TRBV12-3 or TRBV12-4 and TRBJ2-5, with D possibly matching TRBD1 (6 bases). The CDR3 loop is CASSRTVFEETQYF. DNA of the CDR3: TGTGCCAGCAGTCGGACAGTTTTCGAAGAGACCCAGTACTTC.